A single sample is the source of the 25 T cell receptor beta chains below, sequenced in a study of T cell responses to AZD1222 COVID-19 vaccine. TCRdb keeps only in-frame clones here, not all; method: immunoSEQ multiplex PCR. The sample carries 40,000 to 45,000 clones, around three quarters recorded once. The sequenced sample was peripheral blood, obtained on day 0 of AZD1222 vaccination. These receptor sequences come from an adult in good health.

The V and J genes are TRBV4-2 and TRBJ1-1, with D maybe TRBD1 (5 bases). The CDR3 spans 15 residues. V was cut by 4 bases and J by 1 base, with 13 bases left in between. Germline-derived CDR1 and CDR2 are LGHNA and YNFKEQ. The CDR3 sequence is CASSRLGRANTEAFF. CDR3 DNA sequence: TGTGCCAGCAGCCGACTCGGCAGGGCGAACACTGAAGCTTTCTTT.

The CDR3 here is CASSRAGPQGEQYF. CDR3 coding DNA: TGTGCCAGCAGCCGGGCCGGGCCCCAGGGCGAGCAGTACTTC. The rearrangement uses TRBV3-1 (or the pseudogene TRBV3-2) and TRBJ2-7, with D tentatively TRBD1 (5 bases). The CDR3 runs to 14 residues. The V end lost 4 bases, the J end lost 6 bases, and 16 bases lay between the germline ends. Germline V gene lookup returns CDR1 LGHDT and CDR2 YNNKEL (reference sequence).

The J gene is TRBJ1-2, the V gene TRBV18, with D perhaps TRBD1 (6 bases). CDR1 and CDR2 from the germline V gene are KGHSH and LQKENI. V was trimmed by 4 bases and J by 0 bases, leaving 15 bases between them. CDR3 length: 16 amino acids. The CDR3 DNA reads TGTGCCAGCTCACTCACTCAGGGGTGGGCTAACTATGGCTACACCTTC. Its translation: CASSLTQGWANYGYTF.

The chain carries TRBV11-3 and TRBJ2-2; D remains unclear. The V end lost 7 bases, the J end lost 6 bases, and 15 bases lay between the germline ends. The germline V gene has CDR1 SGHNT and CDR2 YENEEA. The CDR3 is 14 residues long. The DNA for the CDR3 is TGTGCCAGCACCCGGACGGAGAAGGCCGGGGAGCTGTTTTTT. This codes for CASTRTEKAGELFF.

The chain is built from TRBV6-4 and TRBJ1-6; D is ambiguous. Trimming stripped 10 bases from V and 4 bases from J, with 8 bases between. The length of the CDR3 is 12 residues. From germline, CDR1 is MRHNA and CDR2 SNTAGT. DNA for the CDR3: TGTGCCACCCGGGATTATAATTCACCCCTCCACTTT. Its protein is CATRDYNSPLHF.

The CDR3 DNA reads TGTGCCAGCAGCGCAACTAGCGGGGGATTCTACAATGAGCAGTTCTTC. This sequence encodes CASSATSGGFYNEQFF. This chain links TRBV9 with TRBJ2-1; TRBD2 aligns across 11 bases. The CDR3 is made up of 16 amino acids. Germline V gene data show CDR1 as SGDLS and CDR2 as YYNGEE. V shed 3 bases, J shed 3 bases, and the junction held 5 bases outside the gene matches.

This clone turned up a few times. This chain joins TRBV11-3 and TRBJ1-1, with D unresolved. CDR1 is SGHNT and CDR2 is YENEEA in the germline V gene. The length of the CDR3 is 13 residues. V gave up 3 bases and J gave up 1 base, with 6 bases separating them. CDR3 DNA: TGTGCCAGCAGCTTCCAGAGGAACACTGAAGCTTTCTTT. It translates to CASSFQRNTEAFF.

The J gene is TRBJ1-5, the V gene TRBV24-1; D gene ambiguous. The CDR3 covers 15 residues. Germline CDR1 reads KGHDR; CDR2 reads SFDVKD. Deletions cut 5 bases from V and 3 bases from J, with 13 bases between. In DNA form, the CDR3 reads TGTGCCACCAGTGCTGTGAGTGGAGACAATCAGCCCCAGCATTTT. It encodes CATSAVSGDNQPQHF.

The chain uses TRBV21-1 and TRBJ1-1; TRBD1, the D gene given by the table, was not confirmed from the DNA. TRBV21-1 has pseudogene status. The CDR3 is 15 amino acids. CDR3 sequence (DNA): TGTGCCAGCAGCAGACCGGACAGGGAGGGCACTGAAGCTTTCTTT. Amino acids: CASSRPDREGTEAFF.

The CDR3 here is CASSYTWVPNAYEQYF. In DNA, the CDR3 is TGTGCCAGCAGTTACACCTGGGTCCCCAACGCCTACGAGCAGTACTTC. This chain links TRBV6-5 with TRBJ2-7; no reliable D call. CDR1 MNHEY and CDR2 SVGAGI come from the germline V gene. The CDR3 loop spans 16 amino acids. Trimming removed 2 bases at V and 2 bases at J, with 16 bases between.

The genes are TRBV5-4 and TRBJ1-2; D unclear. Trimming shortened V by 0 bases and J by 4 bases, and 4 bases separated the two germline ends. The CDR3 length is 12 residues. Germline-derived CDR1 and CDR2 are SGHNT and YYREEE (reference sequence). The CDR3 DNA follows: TGTGCCAGCAGCTTGGACAGCTATGGCTACACCTTC. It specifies CASSLDSYGYTF.

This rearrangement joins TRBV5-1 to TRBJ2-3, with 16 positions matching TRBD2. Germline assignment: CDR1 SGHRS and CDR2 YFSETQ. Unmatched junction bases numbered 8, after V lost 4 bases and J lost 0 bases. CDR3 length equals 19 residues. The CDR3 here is CASSPGTSGGAGSTDTQYF. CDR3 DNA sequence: TGCGCCAGCAGCCCCGGGACTAGCGGGGGGGCGGGGAGCACAGATACGCAGTATTTT.

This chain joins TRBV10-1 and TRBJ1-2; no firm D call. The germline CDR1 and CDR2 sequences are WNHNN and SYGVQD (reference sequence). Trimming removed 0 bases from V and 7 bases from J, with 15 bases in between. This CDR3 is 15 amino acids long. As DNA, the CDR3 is TGCGCCAGCAGTGAGTCGACCGCCCCCGGAGGTGGCTACACCTTC. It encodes CASSESTAPGGGYTF.

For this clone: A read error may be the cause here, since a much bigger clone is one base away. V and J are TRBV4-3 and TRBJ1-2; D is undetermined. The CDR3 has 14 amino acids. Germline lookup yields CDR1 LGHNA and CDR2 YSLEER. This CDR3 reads CATSQLHSSDGYTF. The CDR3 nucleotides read TGCGCCACCAGCCAACTCCACTCCTCGGACGGCTACACCTTC.

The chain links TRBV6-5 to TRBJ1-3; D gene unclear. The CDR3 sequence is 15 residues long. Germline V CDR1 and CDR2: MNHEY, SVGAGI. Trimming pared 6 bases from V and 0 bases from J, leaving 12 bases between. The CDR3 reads CASRRNGDSGNTIYF. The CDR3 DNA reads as TGTGCCAGCAGGCGGAACGGGGACTCTGGAAACACCATATATTTT.

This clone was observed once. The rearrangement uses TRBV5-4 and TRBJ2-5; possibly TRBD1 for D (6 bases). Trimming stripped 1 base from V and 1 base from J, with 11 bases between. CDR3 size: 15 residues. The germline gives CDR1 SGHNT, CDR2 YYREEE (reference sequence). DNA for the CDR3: TGTGCCAGCAGCTTGACAGGGATGACCCAAGAGACCCAGTACTTC. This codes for CASSLTGMTQETQYF.

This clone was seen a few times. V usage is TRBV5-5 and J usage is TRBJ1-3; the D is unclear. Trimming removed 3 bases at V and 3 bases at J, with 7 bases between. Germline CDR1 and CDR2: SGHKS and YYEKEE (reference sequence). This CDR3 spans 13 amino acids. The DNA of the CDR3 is TGTGCCAGCAGCTCCATGATTGGAAACACCATATATTTT. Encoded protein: CASSSMIGNTIYF.

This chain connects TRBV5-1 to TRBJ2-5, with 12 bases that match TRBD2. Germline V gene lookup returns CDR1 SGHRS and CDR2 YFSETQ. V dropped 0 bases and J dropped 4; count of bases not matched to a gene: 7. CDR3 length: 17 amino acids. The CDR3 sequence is CASSLGSSGGARETQYF. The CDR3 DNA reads TGCGCCAGCAGCTTGGGATCTAGCGGGGGGGCCAGAGAGACCCAGTACTTC.

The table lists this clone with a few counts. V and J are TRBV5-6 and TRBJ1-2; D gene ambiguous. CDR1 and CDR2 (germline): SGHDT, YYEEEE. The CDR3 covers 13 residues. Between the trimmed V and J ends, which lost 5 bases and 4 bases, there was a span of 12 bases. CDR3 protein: CASSKSLGYGYTF. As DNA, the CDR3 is TGTGCCAGCAGTAAGTCTCTGGGCTATGGCTACACCTTC.

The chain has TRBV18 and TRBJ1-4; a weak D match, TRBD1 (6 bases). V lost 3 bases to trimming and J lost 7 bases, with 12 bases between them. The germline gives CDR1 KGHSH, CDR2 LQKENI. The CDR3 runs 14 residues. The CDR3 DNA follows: TGTGCCAGCTCACCTGTACAGGGCGGTGAAAAACTGTTTTTT. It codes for CASSPVQGGEKLFF. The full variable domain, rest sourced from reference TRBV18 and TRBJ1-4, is NAGVMQNPRHLVRRRGQEARLRCSPMKGHSHVYWYRQLPEEGLKFMVYLQKENIIDESGMPKERFSAEFPKEGPSILRIQQVVRGDSAAYFCASSPVQGGEKLFFGSGTQLSVL.

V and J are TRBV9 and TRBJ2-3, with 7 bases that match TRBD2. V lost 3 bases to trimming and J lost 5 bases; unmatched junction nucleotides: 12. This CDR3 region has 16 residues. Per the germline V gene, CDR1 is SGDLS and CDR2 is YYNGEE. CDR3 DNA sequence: TGTGCCAGCAGCGGGCCTAGCGGTAGAAACAGAGATACGCAGTATTTT. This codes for CASSGPSGRNRDTQYF.

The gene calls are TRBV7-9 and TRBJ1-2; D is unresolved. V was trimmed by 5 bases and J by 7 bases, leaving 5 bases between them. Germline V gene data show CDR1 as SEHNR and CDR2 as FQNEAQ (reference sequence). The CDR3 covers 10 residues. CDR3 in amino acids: CASSLFGYTF. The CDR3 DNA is TGTGCCAGCAGCCTTTTTGGCTACACCTTC.

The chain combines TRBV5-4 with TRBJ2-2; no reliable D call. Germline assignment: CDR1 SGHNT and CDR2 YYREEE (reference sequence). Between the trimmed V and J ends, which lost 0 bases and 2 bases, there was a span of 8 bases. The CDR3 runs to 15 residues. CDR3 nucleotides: TGTGCCAGCAGCTTGGGGTCAGATAACACCGGGGAGCTGTTTTTT. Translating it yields CASSLGSDNTGELFF.

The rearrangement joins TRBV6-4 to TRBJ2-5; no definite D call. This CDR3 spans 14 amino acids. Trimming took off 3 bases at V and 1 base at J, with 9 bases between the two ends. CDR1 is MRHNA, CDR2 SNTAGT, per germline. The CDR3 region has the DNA TGTGCCAGCAGTGAAGGCCCAGGCCAAGAGACCCAGTACTTC. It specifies CASSEGPGQETQYF.

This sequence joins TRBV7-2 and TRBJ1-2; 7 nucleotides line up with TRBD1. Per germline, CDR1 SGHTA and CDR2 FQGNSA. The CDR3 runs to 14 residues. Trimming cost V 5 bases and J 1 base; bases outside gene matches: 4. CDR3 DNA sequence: TGTGCCAGCAGCCCCGGGACAGTTAACTATGGCTACACCTTC. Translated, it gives CASSPGTVNYGYTF.